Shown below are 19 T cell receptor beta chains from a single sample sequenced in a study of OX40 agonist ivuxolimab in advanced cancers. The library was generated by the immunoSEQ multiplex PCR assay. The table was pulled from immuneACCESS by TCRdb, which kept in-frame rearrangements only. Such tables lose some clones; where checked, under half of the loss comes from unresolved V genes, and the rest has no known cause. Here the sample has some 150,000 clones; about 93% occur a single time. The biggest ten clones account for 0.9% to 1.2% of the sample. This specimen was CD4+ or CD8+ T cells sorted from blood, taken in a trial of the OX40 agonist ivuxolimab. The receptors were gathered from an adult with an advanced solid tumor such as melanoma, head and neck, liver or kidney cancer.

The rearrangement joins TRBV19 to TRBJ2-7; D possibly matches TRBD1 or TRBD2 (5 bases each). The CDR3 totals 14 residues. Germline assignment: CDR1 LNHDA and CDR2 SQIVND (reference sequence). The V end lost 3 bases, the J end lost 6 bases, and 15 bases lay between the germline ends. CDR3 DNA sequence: TGTGCCAGTAGTATCCCCGGGGCAGTCGGCGAGCAGTACTTC. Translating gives CASSIPGAVGEQYF. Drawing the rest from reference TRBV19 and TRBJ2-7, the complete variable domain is DGGITQSPKYLFRKEGQNVTLSCEQNLNHDAMYWYRQDPGQGLRLIYYSQIVNDFQKGDIAEGYSVSREKKESFPLTVTSAQKNPTAFYLCASSIPGAVGEQYFGPGTRLTVT.

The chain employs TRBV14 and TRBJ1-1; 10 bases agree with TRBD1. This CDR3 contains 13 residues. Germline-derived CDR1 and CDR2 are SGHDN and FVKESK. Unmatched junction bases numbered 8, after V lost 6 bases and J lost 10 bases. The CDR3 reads CASSKGTGAGAFF. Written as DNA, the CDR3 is TGTGCCAGCAGTAAGGGGACAGGGGCAGGAGCTTTCTTT.

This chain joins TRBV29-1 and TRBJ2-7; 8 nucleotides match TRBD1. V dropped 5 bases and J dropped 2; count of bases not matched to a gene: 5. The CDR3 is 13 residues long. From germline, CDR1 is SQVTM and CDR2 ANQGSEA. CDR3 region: CSVTRDRPYEQYF. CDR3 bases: TGCAGCGTTACTCGGGACAGGCCCTACGAGCAGTACTTC.

In DNA, the CDR3 is TGTGCCAGCAGCTTAGCGGGGGGGCGCGAGCAGTACTTC. Translation gives CASSLAGGREQYF. The chain uses TRBV7-2 and TRBJ2-7, with D tentatively TRBD2 (7 bases). Trimming took 0 bases from V and 6 from J, leaving 9 bases between them. The V gene's germline CDR1 is SGHTA and CDR2 FQGNSA. The CDR3 covers 13 residues. Drawing the rest from reference TRBV7-2 and TRBJ2-7, the complete variable domain is GAGVSQSPSNKVTEKGKDVELRCDPISGHTALYWYRQSLGQGLEFLIYFQGNSAPDKSGLPSDRFSAERTGGSVSTLTIQRTQQEDSAVYLCASSLAGGREQYFGPGTRLTVT.

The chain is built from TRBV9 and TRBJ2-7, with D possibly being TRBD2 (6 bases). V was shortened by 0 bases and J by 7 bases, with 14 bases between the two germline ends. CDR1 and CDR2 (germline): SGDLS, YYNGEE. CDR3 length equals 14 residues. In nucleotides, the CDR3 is TGTGCCAGCAGCGTAGGGGGACTTCGAGGGGAGCAGTACTTC. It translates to CASSVGGLRGEQYF.

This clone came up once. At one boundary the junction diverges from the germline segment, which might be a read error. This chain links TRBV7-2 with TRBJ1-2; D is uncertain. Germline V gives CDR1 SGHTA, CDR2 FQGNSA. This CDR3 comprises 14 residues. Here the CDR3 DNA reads TGCGCCAGCAGCCGACGAAGGGAGGACCGAGGCTACACCTTC. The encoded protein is CASSRRREDRGYTF.

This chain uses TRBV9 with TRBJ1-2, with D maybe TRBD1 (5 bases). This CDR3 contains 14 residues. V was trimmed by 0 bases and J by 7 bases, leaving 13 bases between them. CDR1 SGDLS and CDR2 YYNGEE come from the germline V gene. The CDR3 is CASSVGVTEGGYTF. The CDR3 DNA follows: TGTGCCAGCAGCGTAGGGGTGACAGAAGGTGGCTACACCTTC. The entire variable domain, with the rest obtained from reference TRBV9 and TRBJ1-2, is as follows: DSGVTQTPKHLITATGQRVTLRCSPRSGDLSVYWYQQSLDQGLQFLIQYYNGEERAKGNILERFSAQQFPDLHSELNLSSLELGDSALYFCASSVGVTEGGYTFGSGTRLTVV.

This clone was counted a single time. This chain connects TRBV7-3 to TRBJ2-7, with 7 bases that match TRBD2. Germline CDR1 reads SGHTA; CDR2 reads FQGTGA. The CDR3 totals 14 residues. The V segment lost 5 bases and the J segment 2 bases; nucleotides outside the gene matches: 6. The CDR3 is CASSVASGAYEQYF. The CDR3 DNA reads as TGTGCCAGCAGCGTAGCCAGCGGGGCCTACGAGCAGTACTTC.

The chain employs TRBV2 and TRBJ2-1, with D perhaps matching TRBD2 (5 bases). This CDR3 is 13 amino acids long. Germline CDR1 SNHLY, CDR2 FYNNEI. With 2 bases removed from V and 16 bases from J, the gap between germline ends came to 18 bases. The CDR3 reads CASSESSRGSKFF. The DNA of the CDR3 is TGTGCCAGCAGTGAATCGAGTCGGGGTTCGAAATTCTTC.

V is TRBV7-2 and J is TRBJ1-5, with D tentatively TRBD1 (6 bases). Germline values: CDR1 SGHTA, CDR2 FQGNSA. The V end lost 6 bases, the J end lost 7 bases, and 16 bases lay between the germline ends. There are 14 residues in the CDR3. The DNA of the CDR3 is TGTGCCAGCAGTTACGACGGGGGGCGGCAGCCCCAGCATTTT. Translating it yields CASSYDGGRQPQHF.

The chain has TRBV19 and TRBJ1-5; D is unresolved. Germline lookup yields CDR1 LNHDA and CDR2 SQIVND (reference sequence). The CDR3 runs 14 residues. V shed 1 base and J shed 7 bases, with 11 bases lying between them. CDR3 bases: TGTGCCAGTAGTATAGGAAAGGGTGAGCAGCCCCAGCATTTT. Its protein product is CASSIGKGEQPQHF.

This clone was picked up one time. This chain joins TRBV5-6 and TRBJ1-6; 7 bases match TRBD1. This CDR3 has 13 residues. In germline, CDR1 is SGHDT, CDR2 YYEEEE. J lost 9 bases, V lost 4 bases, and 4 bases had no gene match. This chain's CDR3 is CASSGNRGSPLHF. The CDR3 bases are TGTGCCAGCAGCGGTAACAGGGGTTCACCCCTCCACTTT.

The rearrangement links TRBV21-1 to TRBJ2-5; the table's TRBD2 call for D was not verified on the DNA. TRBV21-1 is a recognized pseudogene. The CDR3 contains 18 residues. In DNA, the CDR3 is TGTGCCAGCACCCCACTCCCTCTAGGAAGGAGTGCGAAAGAGACCCAGTACTTC. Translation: CASTPLPLGRSAKETQYF.

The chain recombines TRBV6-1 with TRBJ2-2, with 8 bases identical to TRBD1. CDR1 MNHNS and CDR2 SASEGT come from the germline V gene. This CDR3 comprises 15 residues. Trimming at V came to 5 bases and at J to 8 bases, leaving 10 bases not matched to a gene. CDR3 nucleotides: TGTGCCAGCAGTACACCGGGACAGGTCGCAGGGGAGCTGTTTTTT. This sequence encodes CASSTPGQVAGELFF.

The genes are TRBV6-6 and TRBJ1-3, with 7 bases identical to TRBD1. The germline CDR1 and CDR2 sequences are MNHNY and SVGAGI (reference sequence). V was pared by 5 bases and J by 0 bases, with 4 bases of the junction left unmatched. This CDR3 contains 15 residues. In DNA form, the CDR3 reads TGTGCCAGCAGTCGGGACAGCCCCTCTGGAAACACCATATATTTT. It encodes CASSRDSPSGNTIYF.

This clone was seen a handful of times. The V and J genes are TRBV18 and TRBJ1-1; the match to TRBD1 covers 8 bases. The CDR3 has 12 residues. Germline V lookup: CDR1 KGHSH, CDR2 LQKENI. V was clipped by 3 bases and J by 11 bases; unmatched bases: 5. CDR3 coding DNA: TGTGCCAGCTCACCTCAGGGGGCAGGGGCTTTCTTT. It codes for CASSPQGAGAFF.

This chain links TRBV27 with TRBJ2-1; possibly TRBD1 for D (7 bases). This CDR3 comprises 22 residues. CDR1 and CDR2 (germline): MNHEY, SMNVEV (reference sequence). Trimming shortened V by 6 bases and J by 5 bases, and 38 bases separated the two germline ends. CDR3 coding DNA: TGTGCCAGCAGCAGAAGGCGATCACACAGGGGTTTGGGGGGACCGACGGACAATGAGCAGTTCTTC. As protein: CASSRRRSHRGLGGPTDNEQFF.

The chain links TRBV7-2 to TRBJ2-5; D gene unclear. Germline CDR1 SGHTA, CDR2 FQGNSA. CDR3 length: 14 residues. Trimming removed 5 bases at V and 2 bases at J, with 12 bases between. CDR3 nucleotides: TGTGCCAGCAGCCAAGTGAACAGACAAGAGACCCAGTACTTC. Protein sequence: CASSQVNRQETQYF.

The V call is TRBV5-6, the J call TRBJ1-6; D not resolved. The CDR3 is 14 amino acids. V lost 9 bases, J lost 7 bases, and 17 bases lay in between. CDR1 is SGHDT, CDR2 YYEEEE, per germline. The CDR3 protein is CATLNRGNNSPLHF. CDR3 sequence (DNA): TGTGCCACCCTAAACCGGGGTAACAATTCACCCCTCCACTTT.